The source of this TCR beta chain is a study of T cells expressing NK-cell markers. At the level of the study: Seven HCMV-seropositive donors and one seronegative donor made up the eight sequenced donors.

Germline V gene sequence: CDR1 LGHNA, CDR2 YSLEER. This CDR3 contains 16 residues. TCRdb re-called the 5' RACE reads; every CDR3 protein appears as one record, without DNA. The sample table sets out approximately 460,000 distinct CDR3 sequences. This TCR was recovered from a woman aged 18-69 years in good health. Sequenced material: blood T cells: a sorted CD56 or NKG2C T cell subset, CD4+ or CD8+ T cells, or bulk PBMC T cells (not recorded which). This rearrangement joins TRBV4-3 to TRBJ1-1; as DNA is missing, the TRBD1 call by TCRdb cannot be tested. The CDR3 is CASSQGLVRGRTEAFF.